A selection of T cell receptor beta chains follows, all from one sample in a study of monozygotic twins with inflammatory bowel disease. One entry per CDR3 protein, without DNA, is what TCRdb gives after re-calling the 5' RACE reads. Its table records about 300,000 distinct CDR3 sequences. Sequenced input: blood. The receptors were sampled from a human donor with ulcerative colitis or Crohn's disease, or a healthy co-twin of an affected twin (not recorded which). CDR3s include the opening cysteine and the closing phenylalanine or tryptophan.

TRBV6-5	TRBJ2-7	CASSYLGQGVYEQYF
TRBV6-4	TRBJ2-3	CASSDSRAATDTQYF
TRBV6-5	TRBJ1-3	CASSYSTGGGNTIYF
TRBV7-2	TRBJ1-5	CASSLGQDPRPQHF
TRBV19	TRBJ2-1	CASSTGLAGGLHEQFF
TRBV29-1	TRBJ2-7	CSVEGTGYEQYF
TRBV5-4	TRBJ2-7	CASSVPGTSEQYF
TRBV6-1	TRBJ2-1	CASRPNRGSYNEQFF
TRBV7-2	TRBJ2-5	CASSIGQSETQYF
TRBV4-3	TRBJ1-1	CASSQAFAAEAFF
TRBV3-1	TRBJ1-4	CASSHQGRGLRKLFF
TRBV12-3/TRBV12-4	TRBJ1-1	CASSSYQGMNTEAFF
TRBV6-2/TRBV6-3	TRBJ2-1	CASTKGTGSNEQFF
TRBV7-3	TRBJ2-6	CASSLSSSGANVLTF
TRBV4-1	TRBJ2-5	CASSGGGGPQETQYF
TRBV20-1	TRBJ2-7	CSARTSGKGYEQYF
TRBV11-2	TRBJ2-2	CASSQLQGPGEPFF
TRBV28	TRBJ1-5	CASSLRERGQPQHF
TRBV12-3/TRBV12-4	TRBJ2-5	CASRTSGGRRETQYF
TRBV4-1	TRBJ1-4	CASSPRDRGLATNEKLFF
TRBV11-2	TRBJ1-6	CASSLDVSSYNSPLHF
TRBV5-1	TRBJ2-7	CASSLSGVQGAYF
TRBV7-2	TRBJ2-7	CASKAGRDYEQYF
TRBV28	TRBJ2-5	CASRTTSGGAETQYF
TRBV7-9	TRBJ1-6	CAVQLGNSPLHF
TRBV29-1	TRBJ1-1	CSVEVGLGNTEAFF
TRBV12-3/TRBV12-4	TRBJ1-4	CASSSTVNEKLFF
TRBV29-1	TRBJ2-2	CSVPTSGSGSGTGELFF
TRBV7-9	TRBJ1-4	CASSLLGGTDEKLFF
TRBV7-9	TRBJ1-1	CASSGLTEAFF
TRBV6-2/TRBV6-3	TRBJ2-7	CASSYVPGSFYEQYF
TRBV7-9	TRBJ2-7	CASSRRTGTYEQYF
TRBV5-1	TRBJ2-1	CASSPLFSSYNEQFF
TRBV5-6	TRBJ1-1	CASSLGTGGLEAFF
TRBV7-2	TRBJ2-1	CASTLAGVGEQFF
TRBV6-2/TRBV6-3	TRBJ2-1	CASSYSGRGTEQFF
TRBV4-2	TRBJ1-4	CASSQVTGYNEKLFF
TRBV7-2	TRBJ2-2	CASSLGATSGVTGELFF
TRBV29-1	TRBJ2-1	CSVVSGYNEQFF
TRBV20-1	TRBJ1-1	CNTGPTNTEAFF
TRBV24-1	TRBJ2-2	CATMTGPNTGELFF
TRBV6-5	TRBJ1-2	CASSYSILRRQYGYTF
TRBV5-1	TRBJ2-5	CASSLVGAAQETQYF
TRBV6-1	TRBJ1-5	CASSERGTGSRLQPQHF
TRBV6-1	TRBJ2-4	CASNGQFSGGIQYF